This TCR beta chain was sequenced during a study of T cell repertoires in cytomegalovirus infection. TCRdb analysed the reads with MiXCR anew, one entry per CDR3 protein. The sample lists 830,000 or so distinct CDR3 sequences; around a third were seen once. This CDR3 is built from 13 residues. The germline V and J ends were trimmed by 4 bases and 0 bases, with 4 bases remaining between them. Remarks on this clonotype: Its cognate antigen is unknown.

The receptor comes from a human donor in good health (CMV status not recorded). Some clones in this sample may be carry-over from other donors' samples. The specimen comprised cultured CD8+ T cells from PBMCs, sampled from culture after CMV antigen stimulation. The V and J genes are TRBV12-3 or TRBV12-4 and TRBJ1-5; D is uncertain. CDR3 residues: CASSWISNQPQHF. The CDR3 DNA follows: TGTGCCAGCAGTTGGATTAGCAATCAGCCCCAGCATTTT.